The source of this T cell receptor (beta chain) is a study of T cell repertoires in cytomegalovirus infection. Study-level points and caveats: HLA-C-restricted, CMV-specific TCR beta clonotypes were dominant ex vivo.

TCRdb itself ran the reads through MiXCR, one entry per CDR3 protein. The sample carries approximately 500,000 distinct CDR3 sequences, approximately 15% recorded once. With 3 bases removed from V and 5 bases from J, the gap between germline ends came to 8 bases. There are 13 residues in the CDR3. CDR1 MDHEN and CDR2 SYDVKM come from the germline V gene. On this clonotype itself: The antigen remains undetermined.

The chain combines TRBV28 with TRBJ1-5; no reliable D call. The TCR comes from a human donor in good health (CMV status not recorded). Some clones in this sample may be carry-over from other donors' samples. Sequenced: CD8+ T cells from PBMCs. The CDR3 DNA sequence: TGTGCCAGCAGTTTCAGCCTTGATCAGCCCCAGCATTTT. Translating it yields CASSFSLDQPQHF.